This T cell receptor beta chain came from a study of T cells in Graves' hyperthyroidism and ophthalmopathy. Template material for amplifying TCR beta CDR3 regions consisted of RNA transcripts. With the HTBI primer set, the TCR CDR3 went through a first round of RT-PCR. TCRdb used MiXCR to reprocess the multiplex PCR reads, holding one entry per CDR3 protein. The sample shows around 260,000 distinct CDR3 sequences, less than 30% of them seen only once. This clonotype was seen ten or more times. Germline V CDR1 and CDR2: LGHNT, FRNRAP. Germline trimming cut 7 bases from V and 0 bases from J; bases unmatched to any gene: 5. CDR3 length equals 15 residues.

The sequenced sample was blood. The TCR sequence derives from a man aged 40-49 years with Graves' hyperthyroidism that later progressed to Graves' ophthalmopathy. The chain employs TRBV12-5 and TRBJ2-2; 7 bases align to TRBD1. CDR3 nucleotides: TGTGCTAGTGTCGCCGGGACAGCGAACACCGGGGAGCTGTTTTTT. Translating it yields CASVAGTANTGELFF.